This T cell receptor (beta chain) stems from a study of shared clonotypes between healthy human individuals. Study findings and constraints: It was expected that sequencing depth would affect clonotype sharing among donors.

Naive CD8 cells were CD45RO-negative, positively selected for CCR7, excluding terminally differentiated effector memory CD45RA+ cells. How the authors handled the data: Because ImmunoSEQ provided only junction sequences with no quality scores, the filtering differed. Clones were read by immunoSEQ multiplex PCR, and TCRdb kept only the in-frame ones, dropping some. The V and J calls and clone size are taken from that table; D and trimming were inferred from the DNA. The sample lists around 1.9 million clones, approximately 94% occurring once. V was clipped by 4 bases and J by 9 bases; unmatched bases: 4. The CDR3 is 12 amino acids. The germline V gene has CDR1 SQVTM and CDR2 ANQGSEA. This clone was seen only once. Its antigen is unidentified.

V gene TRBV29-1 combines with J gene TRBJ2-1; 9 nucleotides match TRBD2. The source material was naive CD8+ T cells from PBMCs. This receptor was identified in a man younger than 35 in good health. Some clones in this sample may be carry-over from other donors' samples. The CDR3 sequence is CSVVAGEGEQFF. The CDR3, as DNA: TGCAGCGTTGTAGCGGGAGAGGGTGAGCAGTTCTTC.